The source of this T cell receptor beta chain is a study of cytomegalovirus exposure and HLA in healthy donors. A remark on this clone: Its target is not known.

Overall study findings and caveats: There were a few CMV-associated chains whose specificity for CMV antigens was confirmed in vitro. Reports indicate that TCR beta sequences accurately predicted the HLA-A and HLA-B alleles of most subjects. In a later analysis, an Asian-associated ancestry cluster reportedly showed fewer N-insertions than the roughly 650-donor mean.

The CDR3 covers 13 residues. The germline gives CDR1 MGHDK, CDR2 SYGVNS. With V trimmed by 0 bases and J by 15 bases, 6 bases remained unmatched. The PCR ran on 60 Vbeta and 13 Jbeta primers. The table came from immunoSEQ multiplex PCR; TCRdb's copy has only in-frame clones and leaves some out. The sample table sets out about 110,000 clones. The rearrangement uses TRBV25-1 and TRBJ2-1, with 9 nucleotides matching TRBD2. This sequence originates from a man aged 25-45 years in good health and CMV-seronegative. The sequencing input was PBMCs. The CDR3 region has the DNA TGTGCCAGCAGTGAATATCGGCGGCGGGGGGGGTTCTTC. As protein: CASSEYRRRGGFF.